In its sample, the clone carrying this T cell receptor (beta chain) is medium-sized. Antigen: not known. This sample is drawn from a study of cytomegalovirus exposure and HLA in healthy donors. General study findings and limits: Analyses of presence/absence relied on an assumption of roughly uniform sequencing depth across donors. For most TCR sequences rarity was the rule, although some public TCRs occurred in many donors.

The PCR ran on 60 Vbeta and 13 Jbeta primers. The data were produced by immunoSEQ multiplex PCR, yet TCRdb's version contains in-frame clones alone and is incomplete. The sample shows 200,000 to 300,000 clones, roughly four fifths of them seen only once. Per the germline V gene, CDR1 is SGDLS and CDR2 is YYNGEE. V gave up 4 bases and J gave up 5 bases, with 23 bases separating them. This CDR3 has 17 residues. The J gene is TRBJ2-3, the V gene TRBV9; maybe TRBD2 (7 bases). The sequencing input was PBMCs. This clonotype originated in a middle-aged woman in good health and CMV-seropositive. CDR3 amino acids: CASSPEGGNIFRDTQYF. The DNA of the CDR3 is TGTGCCAGCAGCCCTGAGGGGGGGAACATATTTCGAGATACGCAGTATTTT.